This T cell receptor (beta chain) derives from a study of T cells in Graves' hyperthyroidism and ophthalmopathy. Researchers took RNA transcripts and amplified the TCR beta CDR3 regions from them. HTBI primers were the set used in a first-round RT-PCR of the TCR CDR3. A single record per CDR3 protein comes from TCRdb applying MiXCR to the multiplex PCR reads. Seen here are about 300,000 distinct CDR3 sequences, roughly 19% observed once, and the top ten hold 35% to 45%. In germline, CDR1 is SNHLY, CDR2 FYNNEI. The CDR3 runs 14 residues. V gave up 7 bases and J gave up 5 bases; unmatched junction bases: 6. Points from the study as a whole: In the blood, most expanded thyroid clonotypes above 0.001 appeared as well.

At least ten counts were recorded for this clonotype. The antigen is undetermined. The origin of this receptor is a man in his fifties or sixties with Graves' ophthalmopathy. The sequenced sample was blood. The chain joins TRBV2 to TRBJ1-5, with TRBD1 matching 9 bases. The CDR3 loop is CASMGQGGHQPQHF. The CDR3 nucleotides are TGTGCCAGCATGGGACAGGGTGGACATCAGCCCCAGCATTTT.